This TCR beta chain was captured by sequencing in a study of shared clonotypes between healthy human individuals. About the research overall: For every donor, three CD4 naive, three CD4 memory, two CD8 naive and one CD8 memory plates were used. Study-wide points: The sharing of about 5% of naive CD4 clonotypes was seen across a handful of donors.

This CDR3 is built from 17 residues. The germline V gene has CDR1 SGHVS and CDR2 FQNEAQ. Trimming removed 1 base from V and 5 bases from J, with 17 bases in between. Positive CCR7 selection of CD45RO-negative cells yielded the naive CD8 cells, and terminally differentiated effector memory CD45RA+ cells were excluded. Healthy and HIV-negative, the adult donors had no recent acute infections or vaccinations. The data were produced by immunoSEQ multiplex PCR, yet TCRdb's version contains in-frame clones alone and is incomplete. In the table there are about 2.1 million clones, around 93% of which are singletons. Notes on this clone: Its antigen is currently unknown.

The chain recombines TRBV7-8 with TRBJ1-4, with TRBD1 as a possible D gene (5 bases). Sequenced: naive CD8+ T cells from PBMCs. The source of this sequence is a man aged 18 to 30 in good health. Some clones in this sample may be carry-over from other donors' samples. The CDR3 sequence: CASSLGGGRPGNEKLFF. CDR3 nucleotides: TGTGCCAGCAGCTTAGGGGGGGGAAGACCAGGGAATGAAAAACTGTTTTTT.